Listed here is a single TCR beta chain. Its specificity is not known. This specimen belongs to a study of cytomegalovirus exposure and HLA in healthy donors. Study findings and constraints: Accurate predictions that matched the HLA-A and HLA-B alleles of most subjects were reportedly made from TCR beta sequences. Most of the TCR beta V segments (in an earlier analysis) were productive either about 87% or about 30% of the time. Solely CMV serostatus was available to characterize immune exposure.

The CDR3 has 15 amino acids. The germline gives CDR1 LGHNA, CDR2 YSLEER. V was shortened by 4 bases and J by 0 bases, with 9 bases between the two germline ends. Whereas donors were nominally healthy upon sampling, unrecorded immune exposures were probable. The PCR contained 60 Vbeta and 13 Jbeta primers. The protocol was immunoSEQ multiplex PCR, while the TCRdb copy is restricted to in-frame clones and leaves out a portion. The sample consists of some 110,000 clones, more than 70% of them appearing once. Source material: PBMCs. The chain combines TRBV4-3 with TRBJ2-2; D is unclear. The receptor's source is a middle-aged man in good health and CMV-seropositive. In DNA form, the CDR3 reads TGCGCCAGCAGCCTTAGACACCCGAACACCGGGGAGCTGTTTTTT. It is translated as CASSLRHPNTGELFF.